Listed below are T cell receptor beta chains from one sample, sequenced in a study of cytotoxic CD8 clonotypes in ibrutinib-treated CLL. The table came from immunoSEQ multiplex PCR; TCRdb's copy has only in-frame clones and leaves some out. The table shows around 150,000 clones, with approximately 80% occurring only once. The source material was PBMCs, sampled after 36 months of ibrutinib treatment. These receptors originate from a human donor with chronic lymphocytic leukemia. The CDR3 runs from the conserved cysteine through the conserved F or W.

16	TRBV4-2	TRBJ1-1	CASSQDFTGGNTEAFF
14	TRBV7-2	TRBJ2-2	CASSPSTRTGELFF
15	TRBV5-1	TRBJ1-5	CASSLEGYSDQPQHF
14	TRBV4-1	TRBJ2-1	CASSQDLRTGIKFF
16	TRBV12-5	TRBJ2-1	CASGPVTSTRNNEQFF
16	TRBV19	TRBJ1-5	CASRLQGASRNQPQHF
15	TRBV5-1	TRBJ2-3	CASSLASTGYDTQYF
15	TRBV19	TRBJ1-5	CASRHRDREYQPQHF
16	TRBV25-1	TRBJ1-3	CASSDPTSDSGNTIYF
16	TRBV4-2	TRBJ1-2	CASSQDLAGHNYGYTF
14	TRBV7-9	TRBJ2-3	CASSSQAVADTQYF
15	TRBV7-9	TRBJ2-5	CASSLLRSSVETQYF
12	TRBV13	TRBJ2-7	CASSLSGVEQYF
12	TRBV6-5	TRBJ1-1	CASSYTRERAFF
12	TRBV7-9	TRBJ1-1	CASSFISPEAFF
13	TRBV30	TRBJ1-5	CAWSVSRNQPQHF
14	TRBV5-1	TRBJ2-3	CASSPGTGTDTQYF
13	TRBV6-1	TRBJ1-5	CASSERGSQPQHF
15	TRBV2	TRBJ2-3	CASLERAPITDTQYF
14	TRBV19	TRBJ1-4	CASSILVRGEKLFF
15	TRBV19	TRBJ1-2	CASSIGSRAGRGYTF
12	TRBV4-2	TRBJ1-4	CASSQRTGNLFF
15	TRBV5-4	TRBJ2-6	CASSLSGSGANVLTF
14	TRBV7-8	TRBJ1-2	CASSVNRGNYGYTF